These T cell receptor beta chains were read from a single sample in a study of T cells in Graves' hyperthyroidism and ophthalmopathy. In TCRdb, the multiplex PCR reads were re-called with MiXCR into one record per CDR3 protein. The data contain some 490,000 distinct CDR3 sequences, roughly 23% of them singletons. Sequencing was done on a sample of blood. All receptors derive from a woman aged 70-85 years with Graves' ophthalmopathy. CDR3s leave out the opening cysteine and the closing phenylalanine or tryptophan. Each record gives: V gene, CDR3 protein.

>TRBV10-3
AIRAPSYEQY
>TRBV30
AWSVLVAGASTQY
>TRBV24-1
ATSVVRQETQY
>TRBV6-6
ASSYSGQGHQPQH
>TRBV18
ASSPRGGRRDGYT
>TRBV3-1
ASSQPGGRDEQY
>TRBV25-1
ASRETGSNEQF
>TRBV5-1
ASSLGGQGQGYT
>TRBV27
ASSLSPGQGSYNSPLH
>TRBV28
ASSIPGEYNEQF
>TRBV30
AWGPTGGGYGYT
>TRBV19
ASTTPGQGDYGYT
>TRBV6-1
ASSDGTLRTQY
>TRBV14
ASSQASGRVFYNEQF
>TRBV11-2
ASSLVFFGTSPGTEAF
>TRBV27
ATKSAGVYGYT
>TRBV12-3/TRBV12-4
ASRPGTGGQPQH
>TRBV6-1
ASKRDEGTQY
>TRBV24-1
ATSDSGQGREQF
>TRBV30
AWTSGRTNEQF
>TRBV20-1
SARPGGLNTEAF
>TRBV19
ASRQQGEGAGELF
>TRBV7-9
ASSLARGGNYGYT
>TRBV28
ASRAGGATNEKLF
>TRBV10-3
AISGIFGDPDTQY
>TRBV6-2/TRBV6-3
ASMTSGRSTYEQY
>TRBV6-2/TRBV6-3
ASSHVLNTEAF
>TRBV7-2
ASSFVGGELF
>TRBV20-1
SAAPELTGGITEAF
>TRBV9
ASSAQGAVRDEQY
>TRBV3-1
ASRQGAGSPLH
>TRBV18
ASSPARQGDTEAF
>TRBV5-1
ASSLSPRNYEQY
>TRBV20-1
SPLLGDEQY
>TRBV7-2
ASSVRQGDYGYT
>TRBV2
ASTRVQETQY
>TRBV25-1
ATSAAPGLNEQY
>TRBV12-3/TRBV12-4
ASSLNTIY
>TRBV10-2
ASSNGQGGTYNSPLH
>TRBV5-4
ASSLWTGANEKLF
>TRBV12-3/TRBV12-4
ASSLRNRVGDEQY
>TRBV6-1
ASSSPGPAYEQY
>TRBV7-3
ASRQGTGDTEAF
>TRBV14
ASSHTGRGYT
>TRBV6-5
ASSYSYGAYEQY
>TRBV9
ASSVGQGNYEQY
>TRBV27
ANSFRQQGTYGYT
>TRBV19
ASNTAGYGNQPQH
>TRBV3-1
ASSPLALPLGTDTQY
>TRBV5-1
ASSSGGDPRLQETQY
>TRBV6-1
ASTNRGNTGELF
>TRBV12-3/TRBV12-4
ASSYGANTGELF
>TRBV3-1
ASSQAFRGVSGTDNYGYT
>TRBV7-9
ASTLVSGGSETQY
>TRBV29-1
SVEMTESTDTQY
>TRBV6-9
SWRGEDTEAF